This T cell receptor (beta chain) was identified in a study of blood T cell repertoires in COVID-19. Profiling relied on immunoSEQ multiplex PCR, and the TCRdb table lists in-frame clones only, not all of them. The sample lists under 250,000 clones, about 89% seen once, with about 4.8% in the top ten. CDR1 is LNHDA and CDR2 is SQIVND in the germline V gene (reference sequence). The CDR3 spans 15 residues. V lost 6 bases and J lost 7, with 19 bases in between. The origin of this receptor is a woman in her thirties or forties with acute or convalescent COVID-19. The rearrangement links TRBV19 to TRBJ1-5; D is ambiguous. Material for sequencing was peripheral blood. The CDR3 spells CASSPSRWAEQPQHF. The CDR3 coding sequence is TGTGCCAGTAGCCCGTCCAGGTGGGCAGAACAGCCCCAGCATTTT.